This T cell receptor beta chain was sequenced in a study of shared clonotypes between healthy human individuals. CDR1 is SGHVS, CDR2 FQNEAQ, per germline. The CDR3 consists of 16 residues. Worth noting for this clone: A much more abundant neighbour one base away suggests this may be a read error.

Deep-level running was used for the assay. Roughly 30,000 T cell genomes, or about 290 ng DNA, went into unsorted PBMC replicate PCRs. Source study methods: Filtering differed, since immunoSEQ gave only junction sequences and no quality scores. Sequencing used immunoSEQ multiplex PCR; TCRdb keeps in-frame clones, though not all of them. The DNA was the basis for D and trimming; V, J and clone size are from that table. The table lists about 100,000 clones, approximately 51% of them singletons. This clonotype originated in a woman aged 40 to 55 in good health. Some clones in this sample may be carry-over from other donors' samples. The chain joins TRBV7-8 to TRBJ2-2, with 9 positions matching TRBD2. The sequenced sample was PBMCs. The CDR3 reads CASSKTSGSNTGELLF. The CDR3, as DNA: TGTGCCAGCAGCAAAACTAGCGGGTCGAACACCGGGGAGCTGCTTTTT.